These 7 T cell receptor beta chains were sequenced from one sample in a study of PD-1 and CTLA-4 blockade in melanoma. This table comes from immunoSEQ multiplex PCR, and its TCRdb copy is limited to in-frame clones, with some not included. The data hold about 21,000 clones, with approximately 89% observed a single time. Sequences were derived from CD8+ T cells from peripheral blood, sampled before anti-PD-1 treatment. Source of these receptors: a human donor with melanoma.

This clone is medium-sized by share. The chain joins TRBV19 to TRBJ1-1; 9 bases align to TRBD1. V lost 3 bases, J lost 6 bases, and 5 bases stayed unmatched. Germline lookup yields CDR1 LNHDA and CDR2 SQIVND (reference sequence). The CDR3 extends over 14 amino acids. CDR3 loop: CASSIGTGFSEAFF. The DNA for the CDR3 is TGTGCCAGTAGTATCGGGACAGGGTTTTCTGAAGCTTTCTTT.

The chain combines TRBV27 with TRBJ2-7, with D possibly being TRBD1 (5 bases). The V gene lost 3 bases and the J gene lost 1 base, with 7 bases spanning the gap. CDR3 length: 13 residues. Germline V gene data show CDR1 as MNHEY and CDR2 as SMNVEV (reference sequence). The CDR3 nucleotides are TGTGCCAGCAGTTTGGGGCAGTCCTACGAGCAGTACTTC. This sequence encodes CASSLGQSYEQYF.

This rearrangement joins TRBV6-1 to TRBJ1-2; tentative D call: TRBD1 (6 bases). This CDR3 spans 16 amino acids. Germline CDR1 is MNHNS and CDR2 is SASEGT. V dropped 2 bases and J dropped 4 bases, with 17 bases sitting between them. The CDR3 region is CASSETINRDVYGYTF. CDR3 in DNA: TGTGCCAGCAGTGAAACCATAAACAGGGATGTCTATGGCTACACCTTC.

The chain employs TRBV6-5 and TRBJ2-1, with D possibly matching TRBD1 (6 bases). This CDR3 contains 13 residues. V lost 6 bases to trimming and J lost 10 bases, with 16 bases between them. From germline, CDR1 is MNHEY and CDR2 SVGAGI. The CDR3 DNA sequence: TGTGCCAGCAGCCCATGGGGGCTAGGAGAGCAGTTCTTC. Translation: CASSPWGLGEQFF.

On this clone itself: The DNA is omitted, as the CDR3 cannot be located on it reliably, and the CDR3 follows TCRdb's listing. The chain's CDR3 is CASSSSTVLETQYF. The rearrangement joins TRBV6-2 or TRBV6-3 to TRBJ2-5; the D call TRBD2 from the table was never checked on the DNA. With termini counted, the CDR3 has 14 amino acids. CDR1 MNHEY and CDR2 SVGEGT come from the germline V gene.

This clone has a handful of counts. This chain connects TRBV27 to TRBJ1-4, with D possibly TRBD1 on 5 matching bases. The CDR3 loop spans 13 amino acids. Trimming left V 3 bases short and J 8 bases short, with 10 bases between. CDR1 and CDR2 (germline): MNHEY, SMNVEV (reference sequence). CDR3 loop: CASSLGLGEKLFF. In nucleotides, the CDR3 is TGTGCCAGCAGTTTGGGACTCGGAGAAAAACTGTTTTTT.

This chain joins TRBV10-3 and TRBJ1-1; tentatively, D is TRBD1 (5 bases). Between the trimmed V and J ends, which lost 2 bases and 5 bases, there was a span of 6 bases. Germline V lookup: CDR1 ENHRY, CDR2 SYGVKD. The CDR3 extends over 12 amino acids. The CDR3 loop is CAISEKGTEAFF. The CDR3 DNA sequence: TGTGCCATCAGTGAGAAGGGGACTGAAGCTTTCTTT.